This T cell receptor beta chain was recovered during a study of blood T cell repertoires in COVID-19. Across the whole study: Donors in the United States, Italy and Spain gave samples during acute or convalescent COVID-19. T cells, B-cell-depleted T cells, or PBMCs supplied cDNA or gDNA.

Original data processing: The authors estimated nucleated cell counts from reference gene primer amplification. Sequencing was performed with immunoSEQ multiplex PCR; in TCRdb, only in-frame clones are kept and a portion is missing. That table supplies the V and J calls and clone size; D and trimming were determined from the DNA. The data show more than 250,000 clones, with roughly 85% seen just once and about 5.1% held by the top ten. Per the germline V gene, CDR1 is SQVTM and CDR2 is ANQGSEA. The CDR3 extends over 13 amino acids. V shed 6 bases and J 4 bases; nucleotides not matched to a gene: 7. This sequence originates from a man aged 50 to 60 with active or convalescent COVID-19. V is TRBV29-1 and J is TRBJ2-5; TRBD1 matches 8 bases. Sequences were obtained from peripheral blood. The chain's CDR3 is CSVPTGVSETQYF. In nucleotides, the CDR3 is TGCAGCGTACCGACAGGGGTATCAGAGACCCAGTACTTC.